The source of this T cell receptor (beta chain) is a study of blood T cell repertoires in COVID-19. Profiling relied on immunoSEQ multiplex PCR, and the TCRdb table lists in-frame clones only, not all of them. This sample has 100,000 or so clones, with approximately 92% found just once. The CDR3 is 15 amino acids. From germline, CDR1 is LGHNT and CDR2 FRNRAP. Unmatched junction bases numbered 1, after V lost 3 bases and J lost 0 bases. The material sequenced was peripheral blood. The rearrangement joins TRBV12-5 to TRBJ2-4; 8 nucleotides agree with TRBD2. The source is a woman aged 55-75 years with active COVID-19. The CDR3 DNA is TGTGCTAGTGGTTTCGGGGGGGAAGCCAAAAACATTCAGTACTTC. It encodes CASGFGGEAKNIQYF.